These T cell receptor beta chains were read from a single sample in a study of T-cell memory formation after mild COVID-19. TCRdb re-called the 5' RACE reads through MiXCR, storing one row per CDR3 protein. The sample lists about 82,000 distinct CDR3 sequences; more than 12% were seen once. Sequencing used PBMCs or a T cell subset sorted from them (not recorded which). These receptors all stem from a young man who had mild COVID-19 (a few samples of this study predate the infection). Cell type and time point are not known. CDR3s include the opening cysteine and the closing phenylalanine or tryptophan. Fields, in order: clone size, V gene, D gene, J gene, CDR3 DNA, CDR3 protein. A D gene is named only where the DNA matches it firmly. Rows give clone size only sometimes, using once, few, many, or a class for an expanded clone.

few	TRBV7-9	-	TRBJ2-3	TGTGCCAGCAGCATCCGGACGCTTGATACGCAGTATTTT	CASSIRTLDTQYF
few	TRBV4-3	-	TRBJ1-1	TGCGCCAGCAGCCAAGATCTTAGAGGGGCCACTGAAGCTTTCTTT	CASSQDLRGATEAFF
-	TRBV3-1	TRBD2	TRBJ2-3	TGTGCCAGCAGCCAAGGCCTACTAGCGGGTGGTAAAGATACGCAGTATTTT	CASSQGLLAGGKDTQYF
-	TRBV10-3	TRBD2	TRBJ2-7	TGTGCCATCAGTGAGCCGACTAGCGGGTACGAGCAGTACTTC	CAISEPTSGYEQYF
-	TRBV15	-	TRBJ2-3	TGTGCCACCAGCGCGAGGCAGCCGAGCACAGATACGCAGTATTTT	CATSARQPSTDTQYF
few	TRBV5-5	TRBD1	TRBJ1-4	TGTGCCAGCAGAGAGAGGACAGGGTCTAATGAAAAACTGTTTTTT	CASRERTGSNEKLFF
few	TRBV15	TRBD2	TRBJ2-1	TGTGCCACCAGCAGAGAGCGGGGGGTCTACAATGAGCAGTTCTTC	CATSRERGVYNEQFF
-	TRBV4-1	-	TRBJ1-5	TGCGCCAGCAGCCAAGGGGTTGCTAGCAATCAGCCCCAGCATTTT	CASSQGVASNQPQHF
few	TRBV27	-	TRBJ2-5	TGTGCCAGCAGTTTGATGGCAAAACAAGAGACCCAGTACTTC	CASSLMAKQETQYF
-	TRBV29-1	TRBD1	TRBJ1-2	TGCAGCGTCGCTCCGGGACAGGGTGCTTCCGGATATGGCTACACCTTC	CSVAPGQGASGYGYTF
few	TRBV6-5	-	TRBJ1-1	TGTGCCAGCAGAGACAGCATGAACACTGAAGCTTTCTTT	CASRDSMNTEAFF
-	TRBV2	TRBD2	TRBJ2-7	TGTGCCAGCACGGGGGGGGACTCCTACGAGCAGTACTTC	CASTGGDSYEQYF
-	TRBV10-2	-	TRBJ2-3	TGCGCCAGCCTTCTACCCGGCACAGATACGCAGTATTTT	CASLLPGTDTQYF
few	TRBV6-5	-	TRBJ1-1	TGTGCCAGCAGTTACGGGTGGGAAGCAGGCACTGAAGCTTTCTTT	CASSYGWEAGTEAFF
few	TRBV6-6	-	TRBJ2-7	TGTGCCAGCAGTTACCCAGGCAGAGACTACGAGCAGTACTTC	CASSYPGRDYEQYF
-	TRBV29-1	TRBD1	TRBJ2-3	TGCAGCGTTGAAGCGGGCAGGGGGCGAGAAGATACGCAGTATTTT	CSVEAGRGREDTQYF
-	TRBV12-3/TRBV12-4	TRBD2	TRBJ2-1	TGTGCCAGCAGTCCTAGCGGGGGGCTTGAGCAGTTCTTC	CASSPSGGLEQFF
few	TRBV20-1	-	TRBJ1-1	TGCAGTGCGCCCGAACAGGGTGGCATCACTGAAGCTTTCTTT	CSAPEQGGITEAFF
-	TRBV29-1	TRBD1	TRBJ2-6	TGCAGCGTTGTGGGACAGATAATAGGGTCTGGGGCCAACGTCCTGACTTTC	CSVVGQIIGSGANVLTF
few	TRBV12-3/TRBV12-4	-	TRBJ1-2	TGTGCCAGCAGTTCGCTACCCGATACGAAGGGCTACACCTTC	CASSSLPDTKGYTF
few	TRBV7-3	TRBD2	TRBJ2-1	TGTGCCAGCAGTACCGCCCGGGGGGGCCTAGGTGAGCAGTTCTTC	CASSTARGGLGEQFF
few	TRBV4-1	-	TRBJ2-1	TGCGCCAGCAGCCCGAGACTCCACTACAATGAGCAGTTCTTC	CASSPRLHYNEQFF
-	TRBV18	-	TRBJ2-7	TGTGCCAGCTCACCACCAATCCGTACTCTGTACGAGCAGTACTTC	CASSPPIRTLYEQYF
-	TRBV19	-	TRBJ1-5	TGTGCCAGTGGGGGGAATCAGCCCCAGCATTTT	CASGGNQPQHF
-	TRBV7-9	-	TRBJ2-1	TGTGCCAGCAGGACCGGGCCTGGAGGCTCCTACAATGAGCAGTTCTTC	CASRTGPGGSYNEQFF
few	TRBV12-3/TRBV12-4	-	TRBJ2-1	TGTGCCAGCAGGGGCACCCAACAGTTCTTC	CASRGTQQFF
few	TRBV2	-	TRBJ2-7	TGTGCCAGCAGTGGGGACACCTACGAGCAGTACTTC	CASSGDTYEQYF
-	TRBV7-3	-	TRBJ1-6	TGTGCCAGCGGACCGGGGGGGCGTTCACCCCTCCACTTT	CASGPGGRSPLHF
few	TRBV12-3/TRBV12-4	-	TRBJ1-3	TGTGCCAGCAGAAGTACAGGGAGCTCTGGAAACACCATATATTTT	CASRSTGSSGNTIYF
-	TRBV6-5	TRBD2	TRBJ2-5	TGTGCCAGCAGTGGTGGCGGGGGGGCCCGAGAGACCCAGTACTTC	CASSGGGGARETQYF
-	TRBV5-6	-	TRBJ2-4	TGTGCCAGCAGCTTAGACCAGCACATTCAGTACTTC	CASSLDQHIQYF
few	TRBV4-1	-	TRBJ1-5	TGCGCCAGCAGCCAAGTGGGGGGCGAATTTAATCAGCCCCAGCATTTT	CASSQVGGEFNQPQHF
few	TRBV4-1	-	TRBJ1-5	TGCGCCAGCAGCCAAGAAGGGTTGGGGGGAACTCAGCCCCAGCATTTT	CASSQEGLGGTQPQHF
-	TRBV6-2/TRBV6-3	-	TRBJ2-1	TGTGCCAGCGAGGGGGGCGGGGAAGTCTACAATGAGCAGTTCTTC	CASEGGGEVYNEQFF
few	TRBV12-3/TRBV12-4	-	TRBJ2-3	TGTGCCAGCAGCCCCGGTCTGTTGACAGATACGCAGTATTTT	CASSPGLLTDTQYF
-	TRBV2	-	TRBJ1-1	TGTGCCAGCAGCCGCGGGGAGGCGACTGAAGCTTTCTTT	CASSRGEATEAFF
-	TRBV6-2/TRBV6-3	TRBD1	TRBJ1-2	TGTGCCAGCAGTGAGACAGGGAGCGGCTACACCTTC	CASSETGSGYTF
-	TRBV6-1	-	TRBJ2-2	TGTGCCAGCAGTGAATGGGGGTCCGGGGAGCTGTTTTTT	CASSEWGSGELFF
-	TRBV6-2/TRBV6-3	-	TRBJ2-7	TGTGCCAGCAGTTACGGCAGGGCTCGGGGCGAGCAGTACTTC	CASSYGRARGEQYF
few	TRBV6-4	-	TRBJ2-3	TGTGCCAGCAGTGACCAACCAATATCGGCCGCAGATACGCAGTATTTT	CASSDQPISAADTQYF
-	TRBV4-1	-	TRBJ2-3	TGCGCCAGCAGCCCCTTGGCCACAGATACGCAGTATTTT	CASSPLATDTQYF
many	TRBV7-9	-	TRBJ2-7	TGTGCCAGCAGCCTAGAATCTTGGAACGAGCAGTACTTC	CASSLESWNEQYF
many	TRBV27	TRBD1	TRBJ1-5	TGTGCCAGCAGTCGTACAGGGGCTCAGCCCCAGCATTTT	CASSRTGAQPQHF
few	TRBV20-1	-	TRBJ1-1	TGCAGTGCTAGAGTTCCAGGGACTTTGAACACTGAAGCTTTCTTT	CSARVPGTLNTEAFF
medium-sized	TRBV20-1	-	TRBJ2-2	TGCAGTGCTAGACTACGGGGGACGAACACCGGGGAGCTGTTTTTT	CSARLRGTNTGELFF
-	TRBV12-5	TRBD2	TRBJ2-7	TGTGCTAGTGGTTTGGCCCTAGCGGGGAAGCTGTACGAGCAGTACTTC	CASGLALAGKLYEQYF
many	TRBV20-1	TRBD2	TRBJ2-7	TGCAGTGCTAGAGATCGATCGCGGGGGGTCTCCTACGAGCAGTACTTC	CSARDRSRGVSYEQYF
few	TRBV14	-	TRBJ2-2	TGTGCCAGCAGCCCCCTACTTGTCGGCAGACCCACCGGGGAGCTGTTTTTT	CASSPLLVGRPTGELFF
-	TRBV3-1	-	TRBJ2-7	TGTGCCAGCAGCCAAGATGGACAGCCCTCCTACGAGCAGTACTTC	CASSQDGQPSYEQYF
many	TRBV20-1	-	TRBJ1-1	TGCAGTGCTCCTAGATTGGGGCGCTGGGATACTGAAGCTTTCTTT	CSAPRLGRWDTEAFF
-	TRBV4-3	TRBD1	TRBJ2-7	TGCGCCAGCAGCCTCCGGGACAGGGGGCGTGAGCAGTACTTC	CASSLRDRGREQYF
-	TRBV5-5	-	TRBJ2-5	TGTGCCAGCAGCTTGCTGGGGGCTCTATCAGAGACCCAGTACTTC	CASSLLGALSETQYF
many	TRBV10-3	TRBD2	TRBJ2-5	TGTGCCACCCAGACTAGCGGGGGGTCAGAGACCCAGTACTTC	CATQTSGGSETQYF
many	TRBV4-1	-	TRBJ2-3	TGCGCCAGCAGCCCAAGGTGGGTCAGCACAGATACGCAGTATTTT	CASSPRWVSTDTQYF
-	TRBV11-1	-	TRBJ2-1	TGTGCCAGCAGTGCCGAGGGCTGGGAGCAGTTCTTC	CASSAEGWEQFF